Shown below are 9 T cell receptor beta chains from a single sample sequenced in a study of cytomegalovirus exposure and HLA in healthy donors. Both 60 Vbeta primers and 13 Jbeta primers went into the PCR. Assay used: immunoSEQ multiplex PCR; TCRdb lists only in-frame clones, some missing. Recorded for this sample: roughly 50,000 clones. What was sequenced was PBMCs. These receptors all stem from a male donor in good health and CMV-seropositive.

V gene TRBV11-2 combines with J gene TRBJ2-7; TRBD1 aligns across 8 bases. The CDR3 runs 15 residues. Trimming removed 3 bases from V and 4 bases from J; junction bases left unmatched: 8. CDR1 is SGHAT and CDR2 is FQNNGV in the germline V gene. The CDR3: CASSLGQASGYEQYF. The CDR3 DNA reads TGTGCCAGCAGCTTGGGACAGGCCAGCGGGTACGAGCAGTACTTC. The variable domain in full, completed from reference TRBV11-2 and TRBJ2-7, reads EAGVAQSPRYKIIEKRQSVAFWCNPISGHATLYWYQQILGQGPKLLIQFQNNGVVDDSQLPKDRFSAERLKGVDSTLKIQPAKLEDSAVYLCASSLGQASGYEQYFGPGTRLTVT.

The V and J genes are TRBV27 and TRBJ2-5; a possible D gene is TRBD2 (5 bases). The J call may not be correct, given that the DNA end is closer to TRBJ2-7. The CDR3 contains 14 residues. CDR1 is MNHEY, CDR2 SMNVEV, per germline (reference sequence). The CDR3 reads CASSFSGISYEQYF. The CDR3 nucleotides are TGTGCCAGCAGTTTTTCCGGGATCTCCTACGAGCAGTACTTC.

The chain employs TRBV28 and TRBJ1-1; D remains unclear. V lost 3 bases to trimming and J lost 0 bases, with 11 bases between them. CDR1 and CDR2 (germline): MDHEN, SYDVKM. CDR3 length: 15 amino acids. The CDR3 spells CASSFSRGMNTEAFF. CDR3 bases: TGTGCCAGCAGTTTTAGTCGGGGTATGAACACTGAAGCTTTCTTT. Full variable domain (remainder filled in from reference TRBV28 and TRBJ1-1): DVKVTQSSRYLVKRTGEKVFLECVQDMDHENMFWYRQDPGLGLRLIYFSYDVKMKEKGDIPEGYSVSREKKERFSLILESASTNQTSMYLCASSFSRGMNTEAFFGQGTRLTVV.

This chain joins TRBV10-3 and TRBJ1-1; D uncertain. V lost 5 bases and J 10 bases, leaving 14 bases between the germline ends. This CDR3 has 12 amino acids. Germline loops: CDR1 ENHRY, CDR2 SYGVKD. CDR3 sequence reads: CAISTNSISAFF. For the CDR3, the DNA is TGTGCCATCAGTACGAACAGTATCTCAGCTTTCTTT.

The chain employs TRBV7-9 and TRBJ1-1, with a tentative D call TRBD1 (5 bases). Germline loops: CDR1 SEHNR, CDR2 FQNEAQ (reference sequence). The V end lost 5 bases, the J end lost 1 base, and 5 bases lay between the germline ends. The CDR3 contains 12 residues. The chain's CDR3 is CASSTGNTEAFF. In nucleotides, the CDR3 is TGTGCCAGCAGCACAGGGAACACTGAAGCTTTCTTT.

The rearrangement links TRBV7-8 to TRBJ1-1; D remains unclear. Germline V gene sequence: CDR1 SGHVS, CDR2 FQNEAQ. The CDR3 has 13 residues. With 1 base removed from V and 7 bases from J, the gap between germline ends came to 10 bases. CDR3 sequence (DNA): TGTGCCAGCAGCTTAGGGGAGCCACTTGAAGCTTTCTTT. As protein: CASSLGEPLEAFF.

The genes are TRBV30 and TRBJ1-2, with D possibly TRBD1 on 5 matching bases. The germline V gene encodes CDR1 GTSNPN and CDR2 SVGIG (reference sequence). Between the trimmed V and J ends, which lost 2 bases and 7 bases, there was a span of 23 bases. The CDR3 is 16 amino acids. CDR3 loop: CAWSPLGTSSIFGYTF. CDR3 in DNA: TGTGCCTGGAGTCCCCTCGGGACTTCCTCTATCTTTGGCTACACCTTC.

The chain links TRBV20-1 to TRBJ1-1; D is unresolved. V was shortened by 6 bases and J by 1 base, with 3 bases between the two germline ends. This CDR3 contains 10 residues. Germline CDR1 is DFQATT and CDR2 is SNEGSKA (reference sequence). CDR3 nucleotide sequence: TGCAGTGCCGGGAACACTGAAGCTTTCTTT. Translated: CSAGNTEAFF.

The chain is built from TRBV6-1 and TRBJ1-1, with a weak D call TRBD1 (6 bases). Trimming pared 6 bases from V and 5 bases from J, leaving 16 bases between. CDR3 length: 14 amino acids. Germline CDR1 is MNHNS and CDR2 is SASEGT. The CDR3 nucleotides are TGTGCCAGCAGAGCGGCACAGGGTTGGACTGAAGCTTTCTTT. Translated, it gives CASRAAQGWTEAFF.